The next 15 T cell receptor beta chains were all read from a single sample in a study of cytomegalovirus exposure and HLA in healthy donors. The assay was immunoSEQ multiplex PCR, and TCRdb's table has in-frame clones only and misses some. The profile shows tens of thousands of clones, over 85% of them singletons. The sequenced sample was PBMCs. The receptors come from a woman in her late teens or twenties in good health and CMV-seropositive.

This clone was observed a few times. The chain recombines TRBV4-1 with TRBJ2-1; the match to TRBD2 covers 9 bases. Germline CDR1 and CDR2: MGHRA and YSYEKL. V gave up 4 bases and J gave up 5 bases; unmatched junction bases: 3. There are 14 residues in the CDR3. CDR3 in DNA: TGCGCCAGCAGCCGCGGGGGGGCAGACAATGAGCAGTTCTTC. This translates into CASSRGGADNEQFF.

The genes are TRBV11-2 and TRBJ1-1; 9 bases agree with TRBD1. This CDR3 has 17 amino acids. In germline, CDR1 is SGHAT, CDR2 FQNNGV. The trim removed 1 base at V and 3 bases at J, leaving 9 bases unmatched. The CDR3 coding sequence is TGTGCCAGCAGCTTAGCCTTACAGGGGGCGCAGGACACTGAAGCTTTCTTT. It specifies CASSLALQGAQDTEAFF.

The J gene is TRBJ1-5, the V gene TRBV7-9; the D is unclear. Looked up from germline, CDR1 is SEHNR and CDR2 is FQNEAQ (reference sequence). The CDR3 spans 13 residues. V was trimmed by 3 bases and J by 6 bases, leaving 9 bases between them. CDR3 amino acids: CASSLRMGQPQHF. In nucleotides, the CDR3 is TGTGCCAGCAGCTTGAGGATGGGTCAGCCCCAGCATTTT.

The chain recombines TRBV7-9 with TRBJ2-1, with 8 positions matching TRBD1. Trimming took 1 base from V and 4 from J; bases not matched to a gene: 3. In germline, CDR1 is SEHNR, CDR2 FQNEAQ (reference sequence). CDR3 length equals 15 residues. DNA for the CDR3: TGTGCCAGCAGCTTAGTGGGACAGGAATACAATGAGCAGTTCTTC. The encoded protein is CASSLVGQEYNEQFF.

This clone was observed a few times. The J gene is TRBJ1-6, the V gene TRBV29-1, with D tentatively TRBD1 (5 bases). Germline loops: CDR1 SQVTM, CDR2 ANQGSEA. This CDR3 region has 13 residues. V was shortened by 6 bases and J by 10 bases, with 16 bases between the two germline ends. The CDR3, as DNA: TGCAGCGTCACGCAGGGCGAAGGCTCACCCCTCCACTTT. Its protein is CSVTQGEGSPLHF.

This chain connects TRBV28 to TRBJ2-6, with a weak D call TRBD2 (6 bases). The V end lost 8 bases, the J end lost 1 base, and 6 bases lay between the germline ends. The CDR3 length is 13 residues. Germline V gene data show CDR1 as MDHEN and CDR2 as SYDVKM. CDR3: CASRGSGANVLTF. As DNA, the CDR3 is TGTGCCAGCCGGGGGTCTGGGGCCAACGTCCTGACTTTC.

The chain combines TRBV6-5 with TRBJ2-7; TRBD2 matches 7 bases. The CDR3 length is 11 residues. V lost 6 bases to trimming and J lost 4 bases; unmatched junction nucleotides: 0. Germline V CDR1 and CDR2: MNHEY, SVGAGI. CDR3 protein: CASRAGYEQYF. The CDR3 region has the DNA TGTGCCAGCAGAGCGGGATACGAGCAGTACTTC.

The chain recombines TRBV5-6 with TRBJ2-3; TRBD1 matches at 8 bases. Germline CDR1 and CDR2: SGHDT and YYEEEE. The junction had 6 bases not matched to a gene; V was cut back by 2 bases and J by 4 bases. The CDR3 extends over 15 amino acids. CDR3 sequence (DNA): TGTGCCAGCAGCTTAGACAGGGGTGGTGCAGATACGCAGTATTTT. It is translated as CASSLDRGGADTQYF.

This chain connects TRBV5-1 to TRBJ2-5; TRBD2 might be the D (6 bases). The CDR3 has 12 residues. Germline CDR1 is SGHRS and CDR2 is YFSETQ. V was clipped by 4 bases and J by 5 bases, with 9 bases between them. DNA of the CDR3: TGCGCCAGCAGCCGGACTATGGAGACCCAGTACTTC. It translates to CASSRTMETQYF. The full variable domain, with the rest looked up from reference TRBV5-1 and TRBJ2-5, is KAGVTQTPRYLIKTRGQQVTLSCSPISGHRSVSWYQQTPGQGLQFLFEYFSETQRNKGNFPGRFSGRQFSNSRSEMNVSTLELGDSALYLCASSRTMETQYFGPGTRLLVL.

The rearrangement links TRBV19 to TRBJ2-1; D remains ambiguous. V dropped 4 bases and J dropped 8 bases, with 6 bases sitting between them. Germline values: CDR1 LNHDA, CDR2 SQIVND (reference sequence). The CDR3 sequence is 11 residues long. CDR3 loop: CASSTGYEQFF. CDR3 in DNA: TGTGCCAGTAGTACCGGGTATGAGCAGTTCTTC.

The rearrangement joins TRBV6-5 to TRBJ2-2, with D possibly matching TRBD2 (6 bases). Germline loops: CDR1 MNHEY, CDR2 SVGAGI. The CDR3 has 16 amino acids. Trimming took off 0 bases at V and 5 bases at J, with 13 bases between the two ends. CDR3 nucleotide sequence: TGTGCCAGCAGTTACTCGAGTTCGGGGGAAACCGGGGAGCTGTTTTTT. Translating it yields CASSYSSSGETGELFF.

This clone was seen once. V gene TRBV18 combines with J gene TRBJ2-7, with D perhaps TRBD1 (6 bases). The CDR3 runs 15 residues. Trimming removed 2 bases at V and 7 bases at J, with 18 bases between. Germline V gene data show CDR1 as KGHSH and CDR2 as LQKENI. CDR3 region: CASSPEAGVLEEQYF. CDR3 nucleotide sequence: TGTGCCAGCTCACCAGAGGCAGGGGTCCTCGAAGAGCAGTACTTC.

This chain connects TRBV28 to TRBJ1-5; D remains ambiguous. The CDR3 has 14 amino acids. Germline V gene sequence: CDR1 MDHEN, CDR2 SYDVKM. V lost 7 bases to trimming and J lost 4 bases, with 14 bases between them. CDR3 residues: CASTLLPQNQPQHF. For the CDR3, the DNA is TGTGCCAGCACTCTCCTCCCACAGAATCAGCCCCAGCATTTT. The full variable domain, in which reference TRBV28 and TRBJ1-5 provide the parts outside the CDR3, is DVKVTQSSRYLVKRTGEKVFLECVQDMDHENMFWYRQDPGLGLRLIYFSYDVKMKEKGDIPEGYSVSREKKERFSLILESASTNQTSMYLCASTLLPQNQPQHFGDGTRLSIL.

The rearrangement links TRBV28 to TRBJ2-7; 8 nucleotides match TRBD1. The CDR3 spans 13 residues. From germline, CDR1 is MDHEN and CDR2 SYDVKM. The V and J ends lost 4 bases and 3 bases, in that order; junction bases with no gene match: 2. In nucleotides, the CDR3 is TGTGCCAGCAGTTCGGGACAGGACTACGAGCAGTACTTC. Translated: CASSSGQDYEQYF.

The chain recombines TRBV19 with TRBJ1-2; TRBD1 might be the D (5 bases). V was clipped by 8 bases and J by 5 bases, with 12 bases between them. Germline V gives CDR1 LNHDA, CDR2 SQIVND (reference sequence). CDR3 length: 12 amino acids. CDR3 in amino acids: CASSDRLYGYTF. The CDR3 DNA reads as TGTGCCAGTTCAGACAGATTGTATGGCTACACCTTC. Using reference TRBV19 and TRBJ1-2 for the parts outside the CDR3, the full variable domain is DGGITQSPKYLFRKEGQNVTLSCEQNLNHDAMYWYRQDPGQGLRLIYYSQIVNDFQKGDIAEGYSVSREKKESFPLTVTSAQKNPTAFYLCASSDRLYGYTFGSGTRLTVV.